This T cell receptor beta chain was profiled in a study of regulatory T cells in long-lasting Graves disease. Study overall: A definition of persistent Graves' disease required over 5 years of antithyroid drugs plus positive TSH receptor antibodies.

This clonotype came up many times. The antigen remains unidentified. TCR beta libraries were built with iRepertoire HTBI primers and Arm-PCR of CDR3 regions. TCRdb fed the multiplex PCR reads into MiXCR, producing one record per CDR3 protein. The sample gives around 460,000 distinct CDR3 sequences, 20% to 25% of which show up once; roughly 13% is in the top ten. The CDR3 has 15 amino acids. Germline lookup yields CDR1 MDHEN and CDR2 SYDVKM. The V gene lost 6 bases and the J gene lost 13 bases, with 22 bases spanning the gap. The study, taken as a whole, reports: A reduction in accuracy may have resulted from the small sample size.

Time point described: persistent/refractory GD, antithyroid drugs over 5 years with positive TRAb. Generation of the TCR library employed RNA extracted from PBMCs. A roughly 8.6-milliliter sample of peripheral blood was drawn into EDTA tubes. The receptor's source is a female donor with Graves disease. The gene calls are TRBV28 and TRBJ1-6; no definite D call. The sample consisted of peripheral blood mononuclear cells (PBMCs), taken when the disease was refractory, from a patient treated with antithyroid drugs. CDR3 sequence: CASSEGQARFSPLHF. The DNA for the CDR3 is TGTGCCAGCAGCGAAGGCCAGGCCCGATTCTCGCCCCTCCACTTT.